This T cell receptor (beta chain) was observed in a study of blood T cell repertoires in COVID-19. In the study overall: PBMCs, B-cell-depleted T cells, or T cells were the source of the cDNA or gDNA that made up the material.

Germline V lookup: CDR1 SGDLS, CDR2 YYNGEE. V gave up 0 bases and J gave up 10 bases, with 14 bases separating them. This CDR3 spans 14 amino acids. In the original workflow: The assay estimated nucleated cells by amplifying reference gene primers. Sequencing was performed with immunoSEQ multiplex PCR; in TCRdb, only in-frame clones are kept and a portion is missing. That table gives V, J and clone size, and the DNA gave D and trimming. The table shows approximately 76,000 clones, with over 70% occurring only once. The clonotype comes from a man between 45 and 60 years old with acute or convalescent COVID-19. V is TRBV9 and J is TRBJ2-1; D is unresolved. The source material was peripheral blood. CDR3 amino acids: CASSVATMGQEQFF. In DNA form, the CDR3 reads TGTGCCAGCAGCGTAGCTACAATGGGCCAGGAGCAGTTCTTC.